Below are 22 T cell receptor beta chains sequenced from a single sample in a study of blood T cell repertoires in COVID-19. Produced via immunoSEQ multiplex PCR; TCRdb's table is partial and in-frame only. The table has about 39,000 clones, 75% to 90% seen once. The sequenced sample was peripheral blood. These receptors were taken from a man aged 55 to 70 with acute or convalescent COVID-19.

This chain uses TRBV24-1 with TRBJ2-3; weak D call: TRBD1 (5 bases). Trimming stripped 2 bases from V and 1 base from J, with 15 bases between. CDR1 and CDR2 (germline): KGHDR, SFDVKD. The length of the CDR3 is 17 residues. The CDR3 sequence: CATSDYKATERTDTQYF. CDR3 in DNA: TGTGCCACCAGTGATTATAAGGCGACAGAACGCACAGATACGCAGTATTTT.

The chain couples TRBV11-3 to TRBJ2-5; TRBD2 matches 12 bases. Per germline, CDR1 SGHNT and CDR2 YENEEA. This CDR3 is built from 19 residues. Trimming cost V 8 bases and J 1 base; bases outside gene matches: 17. The CDR3 region is CASSTPPALAGGVQETQYF. The CDR3 bases are TGTGCCAGCTCCACACCGCCCGCGCTAGCGGGAGGGGTCCAAGAGACCCAGTACTTC.

The rearrangement uses TRBV19 and TRBJ2-3, with a tentative D call TRBD1 (6 bases). Germline CDR1 and CDR2: LNHDA and SQIVND (reference sequence). V gave up 6 bases and J gave up 0 bases, with 13 bases separating them. The CDR3 is made up of 15 amino acids. Written as DNA, the CDR3 is TGTGCCAGTAGACCTTGGGGGCGAAGCACAGATACGCAGTATTTT. It is translated as CASRPWGRSTDTQYF.

Notes on this clone: The junction shows a germline mismatch at one end, possibly a read error. The chain couples TRBV14 to TRBJ2-3; D remains ambiguous. The germline CDR1 and CDR2 sequences are SGHDN and FVKESK. The CDR3 sequence is 13 residues long. CDR3 amino acids: CASSQDGATPVVF. For the CDR3, the DNA is TGTGCCAGCAGCCAAGATGGAGCAACCCCGGTGGTTTTT.

The rearrangement uses TRBV24-1 and TRBJ1-1, with unresolved D. The V gene's germline CDR1 is KGHDR and CDR2 SFDVKD. This CDR3 comprises 14 residues. Trimming took 2 bases from V and 0 from J, leaving 6 bases between them. The CDR3 here is CATSDSAVNTEAFF. The CDR3 DNA follows: TGTGCCACCAGTGATTCGGCGGTGAACACTGAAGCTTTCTTT.

The chain is built from TRBV19 and TRBJ2-7; possible D gene TRBD1, 5 bases. The CDR3 has 13 residues. Trimming removed 1 base from V and 2 bases from J, with 6 bases in between. Germline V gene sequence: CDR1 LNHDA, CDR2 SQIVND (reference sequence). The chain's CDR3 is CASSIGRAYEQYF. The CDR3 DNA is TGTGCCAGTAGTATAGGCAGGGCCTACGAGCAGTACTTC.

This chain uses TRBV18 with TRBJ1-6; D remains unclear. Between the trimmed V and J ends, which lost 3 bases and 5 bases, there was a span of 8 bases. Germline V gene lookup returns CDR1 KGHSH and CDR2 LQKENI. CDR3 length: 14 residues. The CDR3 reads CASSPQTHNSPLHF. CDR3 in DNA: TGTGCCAGCTCACCCCAGACTCATAATTCACCCCTCCACTTT.

This chain links TRBV2 with TRBJ2-3, with TRBD2 identical over 11 bases. The germline CDR1 and CDR2 sequences are SNHLY and FYNNEI. V lost 5 bases and J lost 3; bases outside the gene matches: 1. The CDR3 extends over 14 amino acids. The CDR3 is CASSRLAGTDTQYF. The CDR3 DNA follows: TGTGCCAGCAGTCGACTAGCGGGAACAGATACGCAGTATTTT. The whole variable domain, filled in from reference TRBV2 and TRBJ2-3, reads EPEVTQTPSHQVTQMGQEVILRCVPISNHLYFYWYRQILGQKVEFLVSFYNNEISEKSEIFDDQFSVERPDGSNFTLKIRSTKLEDSAMYFCASSRLAGTDTQYFGPGTRLTVL.

J is TRBJ2-2 and V is TRBV7-8, with 10 bases matching TRBD2. The junction had 7 bases not matched to a gene; V was cut back by 3 bases and J by 6 bases. The CDR3 contains 16 residues. The germline CDR1 and CDR2 sequences are SGHVS and FQNEAQ. CDR3 loop: CASSFKREGRAGELFF. CDR3 nucleotides: TGTGCCAGCAGCTTTAAGCGGGAGGGCCGGGCCGGGGAGCTGTTTTTT.

This chain joins TRBV6-5 and TRBJ1-1; D not certain. CDR3 length equals 15 residues. The V gene's germline CDR1 is MNHEY and CDR2 SVGAGI. V was cut by 6 bases and J by 1 base, with 15 bases left in between. CDR3 loop: CASSATSTPNTEAFF. DNA of the CDR3: TGTGCCAGCAGCGCAACTTCTACCCCGAACACTGAAGCTTTCTTT.

This clone has just one count. The V call is TRBV10-3, the J call TRBJ2-3, with 8 bases that match TRBD2. The CDR3 is 17 amino acids. Germline CDR1 ENHRY, CDR2 SYGVKD. The junction had 12 bases not matched to a gene; V was cut back by 2 bases and J by 5 bases. CDR3 DNA sequence: TGTGCCATCAGTGAGGGGAAGACTAGCGCCCTCGGAGATACGCAGTATTTT. Its protein product is CAISEGKTSALGDTQYF.

The chain couples TRBV7-8 to TRBJ1-4; TRBD1 aligns across 9 bases. In germline, CDR1 is SGHVS, CDR2 FQNEAQ. Unmatched junction bases numbered 6, after V lost 5 bases and J lost 8 bases. This CDR3 is built from 14 residues. The CDR3, as DNA: TGTGCCAGCAGCGGGACAGGGCGCCTAGAAAAACTGTTTTTT. Translated: CASSGTGRLEKLFF. Drawing the rest from reference TRBV7-8 and TRBJ1-4, the complete variable domain is GAGVSQSPRYKVAKRGQDVALRCDPISGHVSLFWYQQALGQGPEFLTYFQNEAQLDKSGLPSDRFFAERPEGSVSTLKIQRTQQEDSAVYLCASSGTGRLEKLFFGSGTQLSVL.

The chain has TRBV2 and TRBJ2-7, with 8 bases lining up with TRBD1. This CDR3 comprises 14 residues. The junction had 6 bases not matched to a gene; V was cut back by 5 bases and J by 3 bases. Germline V gene lookup returns CDR1 SNHLY and CDR2 FYNNEI. CDR3 DNA sequence: TGTGCCAGCAGTTCCGGACAGGGCCGCTACGAGCAGTACTTC. Translation gives CASSSGQGRYEQYF.

The V call is TRBV5-1, the J call TRBJ2-7; 12 bases agree with TRBD1. The CDR3 sequence is 14 residues long. The junction had 3 bases not matched to a gene; V was cut back by 4 bases and J by 4 bases. The germline gives CDR1 SGHRS, CDR2 YFSETQ. The CDR3 nucleotides read TGCGCCAGCAGCCAGGGACAGGGGGCGTACGAGCAGTACTTC. Its protein is CASSQGQGAYEQYF.

The chain has TRBV6-5 and TRBJ1-2, with 7 bases identical to TRBD1. The germline V gene has CDR1 MNHEY and CDR2 SVGAGI. V was pared by 6 bases and J by 8 bases, with 6 bases of the junction left unmatched. This CDR3 has 12 residues. The CDR3 here is CASRGDSRGYTF. The CDR3 DNA sequence: TGTGCCAGCAGGGGGGACAGTAGGGGCTACACCTTC.

CDR3 DNA: TGTGCCAGCAGTGACTTTAGCGGAAGCTCCTACAATGAGCAGTTCTTC. Translation gives CASSDFSGSSYNEQFF. This chain links TRBV6-4 with TRBJ2-1; TRBD2 might be the D (6 bases). This CDR3 has 16 amino acids. The germline V gene has CDR1 MRHNA and CDR2 SNTAGT. The ends were cut back, 1 base at V and 0 bases at J, with 10 bases in the middle.

The chain uses TRBV7-9 and TRBJ2-1; D gene uncertain. The CDR3 covers 16 residues. The V end was cut by 2 bases, the J end by 0 bases, with 11 bases between. From germline, CDR1 is SEHNR and CDR2 FQNEAQ (reference sequence). The CDR3 reads CASSLSPESSYNEQFF. Written as DNA, the CDR3 is TGTGCCAGCAGCTTAAGCCCCGAGAGCTCCTACAATGAGCAGTTCTTC.

The V gene is TRBV18, the J gene TRBJ1-4, with D unclear. The CDR3 length is 15 residues. Germline-derived CDR1 and CDR2 are KGHSH and LQKENI. Trimming took 6 bases from V and 7 from J, leaving 18 bases between them. CDR3 sequence: CASSPRNLPGEKLFF. CDR3 DNA: TGTGCCAGCTCTCCAAGAAATCTACCAGGTGAAAAACTGTTTTTT.

The rearrangement joins TRBV19 to TRBJ2-1; 13 nucleotides align to TRBD2. The V gene end was trimmed by 4 bases and the J gene end by 8 bases; junction bases not matched to a gene: 5. This CDR3 spans 15 amino acids. Germline lookup yields CDR1 LNHDA and CDR2 SQIVND (reference sequence). CDR3 sequence reads: CASSNGLAGVYEQFF. For the CDR3, the DNA is TGTGCCAGTAGTAACGGACTAGCGGGAGTGTATGAGCAGTTCTTC.

The V gene is TRBV5-1, the J gene TRBJ1-1; TRBD1 matches 11 bases. The length of the CDR3 is 14 residues. The germline V gene has CDR1 SGHRS and CDR2 YFSETQ. Unmatched junction bases numbered 5, after V lost 4 bases and J lost 6 bases. CDR3 nucleotide sequence: TGCGCCAGCAGCGGGACAGGGGGTCATCCTGAAGCTTTCTTT. It codes for CASSGTGGHPEAFF.

The genes are TRBV5-1 and TRBJ1-4; 12 nucleotides line up with TRBD1. The length of the CDR3 is 16 residues. Germline trimming cut 4 bases from V and 3 bases from J; bases unmatched to any gene: 4. Germline CDR1 reads SGHRS; CDR2 reads YFSETQ. CDR3 nucleotide sequence: TGCGCCAGCAGCACGGGACAGGGGGCGGCTAATGAAAAACTGTTTTTT. Its protein product is CASSTGQGAANEKLFF.

Comment on this clone: The same CDR3 also results from other DNA sequences found in this sample. This chain links TRBV24-1 with TRBJ1-1; D is uncertain. The V end lost 2 bases, the J end lost 1 base, and 10 bases lay between the germline ends. The CDR3 length is 15 residues. Germline-derived CDR1 and CDR2 are KGHDR and SFDVKD. In DNA, the CDR3 is TGTGCCACCAGTGATTCCCGACGAGGGAACACTGAAGCTTTCTTT. This encodes CATSDSRRGNTEAFF.